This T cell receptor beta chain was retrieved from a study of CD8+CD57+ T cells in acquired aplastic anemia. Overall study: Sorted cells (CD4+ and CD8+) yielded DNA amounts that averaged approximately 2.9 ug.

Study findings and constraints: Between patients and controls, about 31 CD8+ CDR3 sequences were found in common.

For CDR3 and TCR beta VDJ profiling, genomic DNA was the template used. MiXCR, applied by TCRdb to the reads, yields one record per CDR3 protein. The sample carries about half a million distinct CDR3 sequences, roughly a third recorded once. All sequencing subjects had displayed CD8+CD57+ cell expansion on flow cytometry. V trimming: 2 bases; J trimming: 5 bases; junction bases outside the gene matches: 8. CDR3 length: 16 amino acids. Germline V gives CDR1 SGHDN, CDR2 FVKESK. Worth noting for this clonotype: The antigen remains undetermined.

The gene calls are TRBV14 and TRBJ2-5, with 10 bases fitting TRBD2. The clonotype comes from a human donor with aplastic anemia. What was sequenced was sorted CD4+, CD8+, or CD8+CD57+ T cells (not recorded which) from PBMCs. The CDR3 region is CASSQYEREGGETQYF. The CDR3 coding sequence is TGTGCCAGCAGCCAATACGAGCGGGAGGGTGGGGAGACCCAGTACTTC.